A single sample gave rise to the 27 T cell receptor beta chains below, sequenced in a study of T-cell memory formation after mild COVID-19. TCRdb re-called the 5' RACE reads with MiXCR, one entry per CDR3 protein. In the table there are about 200,000 distinct CDR3 sequences, about a sixth of which are singletons. Sequenced material: PBMCs or a T cell subset sorted from them (not recorded which). The source of these receptors is an adult woman who had mild COVID-19 (a few samples of this study predate the infection). Cell type and time point are not known.

This clonotype was recorded many times. The chain is built from TRBV24-1 and TRBJ2-3; D tentatively reads TRBD1 or TRBD2 (6 bases each). The CDR3 is 17 residues long. The germline gives CDR1 KGHDR, CDR2 SFDVKD. V was pared by 0 bases and J by 4 bases, with 16 bases between. CDR3 DNA: TGTGCCACCAGTGATTTGATGGGGGGCAGGGGTTCAGATACGCAGTATTTT. Its translation is CATSDLMGGRGSDTQYF.

This clonotype was detected many times. The CDR3 is CASNRDSYEQYF. The DNA of the CDR3 is TGCGCCAGCAATCGGGACTCCTACGAGCAGTACTTC. The chain links TRBV5-1 to TRBJ2-7; a possible D gene is TRBD2 (5 bases). The germline V gene encodes CDR1 SGHRS and CDR2 YFSETQ. This CDR3 region has 12 residues. V lost 6 bases and J lost 0, with 7 bases in between.

This clonotype turned up a few times. This chain joins TRBV5-1 and TRBJ2-3; D gene ambiguous. V was pared by 4 bases and J by 2 bases, with 5 bases between. Germline CDR1 reads SGHRS; CDR2 reads YFSETQ. The CDR3 loop spans 12 amino acids. The CDR3: CASSHDTDTQYF. The DNA of the CDR3 is TGCGCCAGCAGCCACGACACAGATACGCAGTATTTT. Full variable domain (remainder filled in from reference TRBV5-1 and TRBJ2-3): KAGVTQTPRYLIKTRGQQVTLSCSPISGHRSVSWYQQTPGQGLQFLFEYFSETQRNKGNFPGRFSGRQFSNSRSEMNVSTLELGDSALYLCASSHDTDTQYFGPGTRLTVL.

This clonotype was detected a few times. V usage is TRBV29-1 and J usage is TRBJ2-2; D tentatively reads TRBD1 or TRBD2 (5 bases each). Germline CDR1 is SQVTM and CDR2 is ANQGSEA. V lost 3 bases to trimming and J lost 0 bases, with 11 bases between them. There are 15 residues in the CDR3. The DNA of the CDR3 is TGCAGCGTTGATACTGGGACGCCGAACACCGGGGAGCTGTTTTTT. Amino acid sequence: CSVDTGTPNTGELFF.

This clonotype was picked up many times. The chain employs TRBV12-3 or TRBV12-4 and TRBJ2-3; 8 nucleotides line up with TRBD2. This CDR3 is built from 15 residues. V shed 3 bases and J 2 bases; nucleotides not matched to a gene: 4. CDR3 nucleotide sequence: TGTGCCAGCAGTTTGTCACTAGCGGACACAGATACGCAGTATTTT. This translates into CASSLSLADTDTQYF.

The rearrangement uses TRBV10-3 and TRBJ2-3; TRBD2 agrees at 10 bases. The CDR3 extends over 15 amino acids. J lost 1 base, V lost 2 bases, and 0 bases had no gene match. Germline V gives CDR1 ENHRY, CDR2 SYGVKD. The DNA for the CDR3 is TGTGCCATCAGTGAGGGACTAGCGGGCACAGATACGCAGTATTTT. This sequence encodes CAISEGLAGTDTQYF.

This clonotype was picked up a small number of times. The CDR3 region has the DNA TGTGCCAGCATCTCCGAGCCTAGCGGGGGGACGAAGAAGCAGTTCTTC. Its translation: CASISEPSGGTKKQFF. The chain recombines TRBV7-9 with TRBJ2-1; 11 nucleotides match TRBD2. Trimming removed 7 bases from V and 11 bases from J; junction bases left unmatched: 16. The V gene's germline CDR1 is SEHNR and CDR2 FQNEAQ (reference sequence). The CDR3 has 16 amino acids.

The gene calls are TRBV6-6 and TRBJ1-2; D gene ambiguous. This CDR3 spans 14 amino acids. With 0 bases removed from V and 2 bases from J, the gap between germline ends came to 7 bases. Germline V gene sequence: CDR1 MNHNY, CDR2 SVGAGI (reference sequence). The chain's CDR3 is CASSYSTSNYGYTF. DNA of the CDR3: TGTGCCAGCAGTTACTCGACGTCGAACTATGGCTACACCTTC.

This clonotype was observed a few times. This chain uses TRBV6-2 or TRBV6-3 with TRBJ2-7; 9 bases are shared with TRBD1. The CDR3 has 15 residues. J was trimmed by 2 bases and V by 2 bases; bases with no gene match: 4. CDR1 MNHEY and CDR2 SVGEGT come from the germline V gene. The DNA for the CDR3 is TGTGCCAGCAGTTACGGGACAGGGAAACCCTACGAGCAGTACTTC. It yields the protein CASSYGTGKPYEQYF.

In DNA, the CDR3 is TGTGCCAGCAGCTCGTCCGACAGACTTATCTATGGCTACACCTTC. As protein: CASSSSDRLIYGYTF. This chain uses TRBV7-9 with TRBJ1-2; a weak D match, TRBD1 (5 bases). CDR1 is SEHNR and CDR2 is FQNEAQ in the germline V gene (reference sequence). The CDR3 loop spans 15 amino acids. Between the trimmed V and J ends, which lost 4 bases and 4 bases, there was a span of 16 bases.

This sequence joins TRBV5-1 and TRBJ2-5; 14 bases are shared with TRBD2. The trim removed 2 bases at V and 1 base at J, leaving 7 bases unmatched. This CDR3 has 18 amino acids. The germline V gene has CDR1 SGHRS and CDR2 YFSETQ. CDR3 sequence reads: CASSLGLAGGHFQETQYF. DNA of the CDR3: TGCGCCAGCAGCTTAGGACTAGCGGGAGGCCACTTCCAAGAGACCCAGTACTTC. Full variable domain (rest looked up from reference TRBV5-1 and TRBJ2-5): KAGVTQTPRYLIKTRGQQVTLSCSPISGHRSVSWYQQTPGQGLQFLFEYFSETQRNKGNFPGRFSGRQFSNSRSEMNVSTLELGDSALYLCASSLGLAGGHFQETQYFGPGTRLLVL.

This clonotype was counted a few times. The gene calls are TRBV6-5 and TRBJ2-7, with 9 bases aligning to TRBD1. V was pared by 8 bases and J by 7 bases, with 9 bases of the junction left unmatched. The CDR3 loop spans 13 amino acids. Per germline, CDR1 MNHEY and CDR2 SVGAGI. In DNA, the CDR3 is TGTGCCAGCCAGCGGGACAGGGTGGGTGAGCAGTACTTC. Translating gives CASQRDRVGEQYF.

V and J are TRBV11-3 and TRBJ2-2; D uncertain. V was cut by 3 bases and J by 3 bases, with 8 bases left in between. Germline V gene data show CDR1 as SGHNT and CDR2 as YENEEA. The CDR3 covers 14 residues. CDR3 DNA sequence: TGTGCCAGCAGCTTCGGTGGCGACACCGGGGAGCTGTTTTTT. Translated: CASSFGGDTGELFF. Full variable domain (remainder filled in from reference TRBV11-3 and TRBJ2-2): EAGVVQSPRYKIIEKKQPVAFWCNPISGHNTLYWYLQNLGQGPELLIRYENEEAVDDSQLPKDRFSAERLKGVDSTLKIQPAELGDSAVYLCASSFGGDTGELFFGEGSRLTVL.

This clonotype was recorded a few times. CDR3 in DNA: TGTGCCAGCAGCCCGGGACTAGCGGGGGGGCCCGTCACAGATACGCAGTATTTT. It is translated as CASSPGLAGGPVTDTQYF. The V call is TRBV4-2, the J call TRBJ2-3; 16 bases line up with TRBD2. V trimming: 4 bases; J trimming: 2 bases; junction bases outside the gene matches: 6. This CDR3 comprises 18 residues. Germline CDR1 LGHNA, CDR2 YNFKEQ.

This chain uses TRBV15 with TRBJ1-1; D is ambiguous. The CDR3 runs 13 residues. Germline values: CDR1 LNHNV, CDR2 YYDKDF (reference sequence). V was shortened by 2 bases and J by 6 bases, with 10 bases between the two germline ends. The CDR3 bases are TGTGCCACCAGCAGAAATCAGGAGGCTGAAGCTTTCTTT. Amino acids: CATSRNQEAEAFF.

This clonotype appeared many times. The chain uses TRBV5-4 and TRBJ2-5; TRBD1 matches 7 bases. Losses at the gene ends were 5 bases for V and 1 base for J; bases not matched to a gene: 5. The CDR3 sequence is 14 residues long. CDR1 and CDR2 (germline): SGHNT, YYREEE (reference sequence). The CDR3 protein is CASSLRTGQETQYF. The CDR3 nucleotides read TGTGCCAGCAGTTTAAGGACAGGCCAAGAGACCCAGTACTTC. Drawing the rest from reference TRBV5-4 and TRBJ2-5, the complete variable domain is ETGVTQSPTHLIKTRGQQVTLRCSSQSGHNTVSWYQQALGQGPQFIFQYYREEENGRGNFPPRFSGLQFPNYSSELNVNALELDDSALYLCASSLRTGQETQYFGPGTRLLVL.

This clonotype was observed a few times. V usage is TRBV5-1 and J usage is TRBJ2-7; D may be TRBD1 (6 bases). V lost 6 bases and J 2 bases, leaving 15 bases between the germline ends. Germline lookup yields CDR1 SGHRS and CDR2 YFSETQ. CDR3 length equals 14 residues. DNA of the CDR3: TGCGCCAGCACCCCACAGACAGGAACCTACGAGCAGTACTTC. It yields the protein CASTPQTGTYEQYF.

The genes are TRBV30 and TRBJ2-1, with 10 bases identical to TRBD2. The CDR3 is made up of 14 amino acids. Germline V gene data show CDR1 as GTSNPN and CDR2 as SVGIG (reference sequence). J was trimmed by 4 bases and V by 2 bases; bases with no gene match: 2. The CDR3 bases are TGTGCCTGGAGTAATAGCGGGAGGTACAATGAGCAGTTCTTC. Its protein product is CAWSNSGRYNEQFF.

This clonotype came up many times. The chain joins TRBV5-4 to TRBJ2-1; 8 positions match TRBD1. V gave up 0 bases and J gave up 4 bases; unmatched junction bases: 3. The CDR3 is 15 amino acids. Germline lookup yields CDR1 SGHNT and CDR2 YYREEE (reference sequence). The CDR3 loop reads CASSLDQGAYNEQFF. The CDR3 region has the DNA TGTGCCAGCAGCTTGGATCAGGGGGCGTACAATGAGCAGTTCTTC.

This clonotype was detected a few times. DNA for the CDR3: TGCAGCGCCAACAGGGGAGGGGACGAGCAGTACTTC. Its protein is CSANRGGDEQYF. J is TRBJ2-7 and V is TRBV20-1; D could derive from TRBD1 or TRBD2 (7 bases each). The CDR3 consists of 12 residues. Per germline, CDR1 DFQATT and CDR2 SNEGSKA (reference sequence).

This clonotype was seen a few times. CDR3 sequence (DNA): TGTGCCAGCAGCTTAAACGGACGCACGAGTAATTCACCCCTCCACTTT. Encoded protein: CASSLNGRTSNSPLHF. The rearrangement links TRBV7-2 to TRBJ1-6; no firm D call. This CDR3 region has 16 residues. V was clipped by 2 bases and J by 6 bases, with 14 bases between them. CDR1 SGHTA and CDR2 FQGNSA come from the germline V gene.

This chain uses TRBV20-1 with TRBJ1-1, with D maybe TRBD1 (5 bases). V shed 4 bases and J shed 8 bases, with 14 bases lying between them. CDR3 length: 12 residues. Germline-derived CDR1 and CDR2 are DFQATT and SNEGSKA (reference sequence). CDR3 bases: TGCAGTGCTAATAGGGGAACTGGAGAAGCTTTCTTT. This codes for CSANRGTGEAFF.

This clonotype was counted many times. The rearrangement uses TRBV12-3 or TRBV12-4 and TRBJ2-3; 9 positions match TRBD1. V lost 8 bases to trimming and J lost 1 base; unmatched junction nucleotides: 4. The CDR3 is 14 amino acids. CDR3 residues: CASRRTGGTDTQYF. In nucleotides, the CDR3 is TGTGCCAGCCGCCGGACAGGGGGCACAGATACGCAGTATTTT.

The V and J genes are TRBV2 and TRBJ1-2; TRBD1 might be the D (5 bases). The CDR3 is 12 residues long. Per the germline V gene, CDR1 is SNHLY and CDR2 is FYNNEI. Trimming took 6 bases from V and 4 from J, leaving 9 bases between them. The DNA for the CDR3 is TGTGCCAGCAGCTCCCAGGGCTATGGCTACACCTTC. Translation gives CASSSQGYGYTF.

The V gene is TRBV7-8, the J gene TRBJ1-5; D is unclear. Per the germline V gene, CDR1 is SGHVS and CDR2 is FQNEAQ. The CDR3 is made up of 15 amino acids. V gave up 4 bases and J gave up 4 bases, with 14 bases separating them. CDR3 nucleotide sequence: TGTGCCAGCAGCTCAAATGCAGCGGGGAATCAGCCCCAGCATTTT. It codes for CASSSNAAGNQPQHF.

The V and J genes are TRBV4-3 and TRBJ1-5; 9 positions agree with TRBD1. CDR1 and CDR2 from the germline V gene are LGHNA and YSLEER. The CDR3 has 16 residues. V lost 0 bases to trimming and J lost 5 bases; unmatched junction nucleotides: 5. The CDR3 DNA is TGCGCCAGCAGCCAAGATTGGGGACAGGGACATCAGCCCCAGCATTTT. This translates into CASSQDWGQGHQPQHF.

This rearrangement joins TRBV7-2 to TRBJ2-2, with 7 bases lining up with TRBD2. The CDR3 has 15 residues. V lost 7 bases and J lost 2; bases outside the gene matches: 7. CDR1 SGHTA and CDR2 FQGNSA come from the germline V gene. The CDR3 spells CASKRAGSNTGELFF. The CDR3 bases are TGTGCCAGCAAGAGAGCGGGATCAAACACCGGGGAGCTGTTTTTT. The whole variable domain, remainder taken from reference TRBV7-2 and TRBJ2-2, is GAGVSQSPSNKVTEKGKDVELRCDPISGHTALYWYRQSLGQGLEFLIYFQGNSAPDKSGLPSDRFSAERTGGSVSTLTIQRTQQEDSAVYLCASKRAGSNTGELFFGEGSRLTVL.